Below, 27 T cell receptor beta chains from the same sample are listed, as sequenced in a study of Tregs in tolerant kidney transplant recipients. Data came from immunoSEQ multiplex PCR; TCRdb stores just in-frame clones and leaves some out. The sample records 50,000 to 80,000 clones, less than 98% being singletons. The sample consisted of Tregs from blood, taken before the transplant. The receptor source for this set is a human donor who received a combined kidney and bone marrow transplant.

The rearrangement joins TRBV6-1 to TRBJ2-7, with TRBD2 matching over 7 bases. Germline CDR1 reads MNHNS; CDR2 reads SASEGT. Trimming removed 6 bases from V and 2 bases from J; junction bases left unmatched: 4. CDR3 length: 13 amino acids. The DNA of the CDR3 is TGTGCCAGCAGAAGTAGCGGGCCCTACGAGCAGTACTTC. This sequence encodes CASRSSGPYEQYF.

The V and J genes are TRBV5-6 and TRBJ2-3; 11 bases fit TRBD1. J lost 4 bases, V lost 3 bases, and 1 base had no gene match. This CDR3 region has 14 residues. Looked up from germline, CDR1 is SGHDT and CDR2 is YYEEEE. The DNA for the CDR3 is TGTGCCAGCAGCTGGACAGGGGGCGCAGATACGCAGTATTTT. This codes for CASSWTGGADTQYF. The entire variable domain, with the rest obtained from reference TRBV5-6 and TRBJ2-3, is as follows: DAGVTQSPTHLIKTRGQQVTLRCSPKSGHDTVSWYQQALGQGPQFIFQYYEEEERQRGNFPDRFSGHQFPNYSSELNVNALLLGDSALYLCASSWTGGADTQYFGPGTRLTVL.

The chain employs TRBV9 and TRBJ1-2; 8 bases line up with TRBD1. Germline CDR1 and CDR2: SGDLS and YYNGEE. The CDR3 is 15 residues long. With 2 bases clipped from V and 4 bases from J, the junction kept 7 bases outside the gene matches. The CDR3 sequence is CASSVLDRAIYGYTF. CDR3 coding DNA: TGTGCCAGCAGCGTCCTGGACAGGGCGATCTATGGCTACACCTTC.

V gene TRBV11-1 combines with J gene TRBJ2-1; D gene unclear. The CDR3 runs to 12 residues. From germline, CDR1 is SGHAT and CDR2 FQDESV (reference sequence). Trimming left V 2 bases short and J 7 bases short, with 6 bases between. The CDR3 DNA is TGTGCCAGCAGCTTAAGCAGGAATGAGCAGTTCTTC. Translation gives CASSLSRNEQFF.

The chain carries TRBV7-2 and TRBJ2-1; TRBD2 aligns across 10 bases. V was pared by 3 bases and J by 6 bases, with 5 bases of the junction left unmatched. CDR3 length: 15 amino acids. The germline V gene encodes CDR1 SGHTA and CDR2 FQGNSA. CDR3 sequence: CASSFKLAGPNEQFF. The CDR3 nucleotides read TGTGCCAGCAGCTTTAAACTAGCGGGGCCCAATGAGCAGTTCTTC.

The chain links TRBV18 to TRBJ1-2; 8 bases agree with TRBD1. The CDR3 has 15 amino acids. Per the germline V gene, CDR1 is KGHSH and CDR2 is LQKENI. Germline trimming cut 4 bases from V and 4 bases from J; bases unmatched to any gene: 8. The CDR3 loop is CASSQRKQGGYGYTF. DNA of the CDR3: TGTGCCAGCTCACAGCGTAAACAGGGGGGCTATGGCTACACCTTC.

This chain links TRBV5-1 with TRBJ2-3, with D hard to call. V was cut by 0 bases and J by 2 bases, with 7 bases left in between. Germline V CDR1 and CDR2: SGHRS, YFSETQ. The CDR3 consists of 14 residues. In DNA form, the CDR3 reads TGCGCCAGCAGCTTGGGGCAGGTCACAGATACGCAGTATTTT. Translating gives CASSLGQVTDTQYF.

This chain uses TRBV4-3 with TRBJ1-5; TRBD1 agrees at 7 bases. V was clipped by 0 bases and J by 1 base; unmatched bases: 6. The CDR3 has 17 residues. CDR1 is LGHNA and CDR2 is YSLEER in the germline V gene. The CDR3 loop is CASSQDAGGHSNQPQHF. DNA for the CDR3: TGCGCCAGCAGCCAAGATGCAGGGGGACACAGCAATCAGCCCCAGCATTTT.

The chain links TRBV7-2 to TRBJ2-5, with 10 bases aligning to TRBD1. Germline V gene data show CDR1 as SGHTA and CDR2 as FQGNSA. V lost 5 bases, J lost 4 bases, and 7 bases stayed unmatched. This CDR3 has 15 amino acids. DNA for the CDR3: TGTGCCAGCAGCCTCGGACAGGGGGGTAGAGAGACCCAGTACTTC. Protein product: CASSLGQGGRETQYF.

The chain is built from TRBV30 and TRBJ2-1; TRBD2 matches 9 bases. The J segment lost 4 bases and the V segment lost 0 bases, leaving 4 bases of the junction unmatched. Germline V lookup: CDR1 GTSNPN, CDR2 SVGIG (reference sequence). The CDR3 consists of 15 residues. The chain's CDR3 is CAWSVASGVYNEQFF. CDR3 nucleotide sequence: TGTGCCTGGAGTGTTGCTAGCGGGGTTTACAATGAGCAGTTCTTC.

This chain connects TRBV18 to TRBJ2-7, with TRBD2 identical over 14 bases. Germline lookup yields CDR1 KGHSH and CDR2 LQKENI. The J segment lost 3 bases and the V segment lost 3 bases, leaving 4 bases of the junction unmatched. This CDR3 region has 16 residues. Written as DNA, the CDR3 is TGTGCCAGCTCACCCGGGACTAGCGGGAGCTTCTACGAGCAGTACTTC. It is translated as CASSPGTSGSFYEQYF.

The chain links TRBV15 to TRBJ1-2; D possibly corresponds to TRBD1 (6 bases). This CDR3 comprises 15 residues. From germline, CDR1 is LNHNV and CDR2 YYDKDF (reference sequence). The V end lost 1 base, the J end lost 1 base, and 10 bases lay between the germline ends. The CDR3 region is CATSRGGLGNYGYTF. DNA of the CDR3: TGTGCCACCAGCAGAGGGGGGCTCGGTAACTATGGCTACACCTTC.

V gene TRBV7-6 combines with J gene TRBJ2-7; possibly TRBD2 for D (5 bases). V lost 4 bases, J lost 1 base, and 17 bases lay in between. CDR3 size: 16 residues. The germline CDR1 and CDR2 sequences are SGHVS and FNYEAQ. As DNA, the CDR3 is TGTGCCAGCAGCTCCCTCCCCGGACTTCTATCCTACGAGCAGTACTTC. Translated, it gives CASSSLPGLLSYEQYF.

CDR3 protein: CASSVGALWAPNYGYTF. Here the CDR3 DNA reads TGTGCCAGCAGCGTAGGCGCATTGTGGGCCCCTAACTATGGCTACACCTTC. V usage is TRBV9 and J usage is TRBJ1-2; D is undetermined. Germline values: CDR1 SGDLS, CDR2 YYNGEE. The germline V and J ends were trimmed by 0 bases and 0 bases, with 15 bases remaining between them. This CDR3 comprises 17 residues.

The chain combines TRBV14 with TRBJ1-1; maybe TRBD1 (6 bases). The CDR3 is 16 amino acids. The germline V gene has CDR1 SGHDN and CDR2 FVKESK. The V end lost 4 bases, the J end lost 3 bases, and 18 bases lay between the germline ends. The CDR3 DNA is TGTGCCAGCAGCCCCTTGGGGGGGCCTTTCTACACTGAAGCTTTCTTT. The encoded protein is CASSPLGGPFYTEAFF.

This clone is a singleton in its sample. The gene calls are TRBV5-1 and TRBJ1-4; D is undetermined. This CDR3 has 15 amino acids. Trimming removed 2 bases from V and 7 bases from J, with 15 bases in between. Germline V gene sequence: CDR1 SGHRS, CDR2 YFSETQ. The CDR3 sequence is CASSLDPRRSEKLFF. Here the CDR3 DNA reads TGCGCCAGCAGCTTAGACCCCCGAAGGAGTGAAAAACTGTTTTTT. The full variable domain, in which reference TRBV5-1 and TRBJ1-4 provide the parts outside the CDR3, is KAGVTQTPRYLIKTRGQQVTLSCSPISGHRSVSWYQQTPGQGLQFLFEYFSETQRNKGNFPGRFSGRQFSNSRSEMNVSTLELGDSALYLCASSLDPRRSEKLFFGSGTQLSVL.

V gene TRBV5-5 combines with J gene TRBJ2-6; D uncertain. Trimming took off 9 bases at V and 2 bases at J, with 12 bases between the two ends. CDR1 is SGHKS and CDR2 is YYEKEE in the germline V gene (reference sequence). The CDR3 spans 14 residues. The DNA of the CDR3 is TGTGCCACCTCAGAGGTTGCTGGGGCCAACGTCCTGACTTTC. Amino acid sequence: CATSEVAGANVLTF.

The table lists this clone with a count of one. CDR3 protein: CASSLQQQNTEAFF. CDR3 bases: TGTGCCAGCAGCCTCCAACAGCAGAACACTGAAGCTTTCTTT. The chain couples TRBV7-9 to TRBJ1-1; no reliable D call. The CDR3 has 14 residues. Germline CDR1 and CDR2: SEHNR and FQNEAQ (reference sequence). Trimming shortened V by 5 bases and J by 1 base, and 11 bases separated the two germline ends. The full variable domain, in which reference TRBV7-9 and TRBJ1-1 provide the parts outside the CDR3, is DTGVSQNPRHKITKRGQNVTFRCDPISEHNRLYWYRQTLGQGPEFLTYFQNEAQLEKSRLLSDRFSAERPKGSFSTLEIQRTEQGDSAMYLCASSLQQQNTEAFFGQGTRLTVV.

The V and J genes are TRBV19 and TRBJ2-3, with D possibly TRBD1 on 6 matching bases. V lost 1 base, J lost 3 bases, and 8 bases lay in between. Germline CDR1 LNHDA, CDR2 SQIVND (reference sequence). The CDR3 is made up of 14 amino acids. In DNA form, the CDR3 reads TGTGCCAGTAGTATAGTACAGGGAACAGATACGCAGTATTTT. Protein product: CASSIVQGTDTQYF.

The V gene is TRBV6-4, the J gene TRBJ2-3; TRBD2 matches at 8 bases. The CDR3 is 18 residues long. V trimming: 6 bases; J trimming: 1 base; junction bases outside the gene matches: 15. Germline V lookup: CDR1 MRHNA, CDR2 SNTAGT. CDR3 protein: CASRGSGSKLWGTDTQYF. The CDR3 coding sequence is TGTGCCAGCAGGGGGAGCGGGAGTAAACTCTGGGGCACAGATACGCAGTATTTT.

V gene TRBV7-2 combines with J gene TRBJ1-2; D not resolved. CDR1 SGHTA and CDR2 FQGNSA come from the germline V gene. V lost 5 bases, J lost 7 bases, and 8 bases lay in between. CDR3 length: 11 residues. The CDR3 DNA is TGTGCCAGCAGCCCGGCGGGTGGCTACACCTTC. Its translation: CASSPAGGYTF.

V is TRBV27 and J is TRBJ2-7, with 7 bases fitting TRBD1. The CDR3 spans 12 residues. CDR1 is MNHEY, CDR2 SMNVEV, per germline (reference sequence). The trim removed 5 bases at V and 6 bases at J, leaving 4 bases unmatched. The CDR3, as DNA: TGTGCCAGCAGTCTCACAGGGGTCGAGCAGTACTTC. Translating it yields CASSLTGVEQYF.

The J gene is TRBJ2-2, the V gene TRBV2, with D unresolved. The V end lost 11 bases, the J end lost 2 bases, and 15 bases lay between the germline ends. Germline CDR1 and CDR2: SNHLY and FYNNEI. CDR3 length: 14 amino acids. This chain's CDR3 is CAGRTRSNTGELFF. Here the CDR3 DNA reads TGTGCCGGGCGAACAAGAAGTAACACCGGGGAGCTGTTTTTT.

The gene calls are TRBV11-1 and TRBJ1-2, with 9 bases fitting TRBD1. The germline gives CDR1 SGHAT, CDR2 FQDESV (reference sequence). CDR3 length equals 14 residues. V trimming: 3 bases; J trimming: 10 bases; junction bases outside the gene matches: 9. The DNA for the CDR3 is TGTGCCAGCAGCTTCACCGGGACAGGGTTGTACTACACCTTC. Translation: CASSFTGTGLYYTF.

The DNA for the CDR3 is TGTGCCAGCGGGGCTAGCGGGGGGCTGAGCTCCTACGAGCAGTACTTC. Protein product: CASGASGGLSSYEQYF. V gene TRBV28 combines with J gene TRBJ2-7, with TRBD2 matching over 11 bases. The junction had 9 bases not matched to a gene; V was cut back by 8 bases and J by 0 bases. The length of the CDR3 is 16 residues. Germline V lookup: CDR1 MDHEN, CDR2 SYDVKM.

The CDR3 region is CAWSFFGANVLTF. CDR3 nucleotides: TGTGCCTGGAGCTTTTTTGGGGCCAACGTCCTGACTTTC. The rearrangement uses TRBV30 and TRBJ2-6; D gene ambiguous. This CDR3 has 13 residues. The ends were cut back, 3 bases at V and 3 bases at J, with 6 bases in the middle. CDR1 and CDR2 (germline): GTSNPN, SVGIG (reference sequence). Full variable domain (remainder filled in from reference TRBV30 and TRBJ2-6): SQTIHQWPATLVQPVGSPLSLECTVEGTSNPNLYWYRQAAGRGLQLLFYSVGIGQISSEVPQNLSASRPQDRQFILSSKKLLLSDSGFYLCAWSFFGANVLTFGAGSRLTVL.

The DNA for the CDR3 is TGCGCCAGCAGCTTGGCCATATTGGCGGGAGGCAACTACGAGCAGTACTTC. This codes for CASSLAILAGGNYEQYF. The gene calls are TRBV5-1 and TRBJ2-7; TRBD2 agrees at 8 bases. From germline, CDR1 is SGHRS and CDR2 YFSETQ. Trimming removed 0 bases from V and 3 bases from J; junction bases left unmatched: 11. This CDR3 contains 17 residues.